This T cell receptor beta chain appears in the sequencing data of a study of Ad26.COV2.S vaccination and SARS-CoV-2 variants. In the study overall: Of the COV1001 trial arms, the Ad26.COV2.S arm included the donor. Study results and caveats: Responses of T cells in total may have been underestimated by the TCR breadth and depth analyses.

As to treatment: roughly 20 received Ad26.COV2.S at low or high dose, single or two shots; several received placebo; per-sample allocation not given. Sampling happened 63 days after the first vaccine or placebo injection. The CDR3 contains 14 residues. V was clipped by 0 bases and J by 6 bases, with 12 bases between them. Germline V CDR1 and CDR2: SGHRS, YFSETQ. Notes on this clone: Its antigen is unidentified.

Only in-frame clones appear in the TCRdb table, and some are missing; sequencing was by immunoSEQ multiplex PCR. The profile shows around 300,000 clones, more than 85% of them singletons. The specimen was peripheral blood, collected in a trial of Ad26.COV2.S vaccine versus placebo. The receptor's source is a person between 18 and 65 years old who received the Ad26.COV2.S COVID-19 vaccine or a placebo. This chain connects TRBV5-1 to TRBJ1-1; D is undetermined. CDR3 in amino acids: CASSLATTTPEAFF. CDR3 nucleotide sequence: TGCGCCAGCAGCTTGGCTACGACTACCCCTGAAGCTTTCTTT.